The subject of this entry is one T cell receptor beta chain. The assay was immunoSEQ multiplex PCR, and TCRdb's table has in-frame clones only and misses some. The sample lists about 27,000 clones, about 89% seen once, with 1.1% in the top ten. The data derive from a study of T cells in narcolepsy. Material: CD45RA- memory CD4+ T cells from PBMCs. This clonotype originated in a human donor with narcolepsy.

This CDR3 is CASSEFGVSGNTIYF. DNA of the CDR3: TGTGCCAGCAGTGAATTCGGGGTATCTGGAAACACCATATATTTT. J is TRBJ1-3 and V is TRBV2; the D is unclear. The CDR3 is made up of 15 amino acids. V was clipped by 2 bases and J by 1 base, with 9 bases between them. Germline V gene data show CDR1 as SNHLY and CDR2 as FYNNEI.